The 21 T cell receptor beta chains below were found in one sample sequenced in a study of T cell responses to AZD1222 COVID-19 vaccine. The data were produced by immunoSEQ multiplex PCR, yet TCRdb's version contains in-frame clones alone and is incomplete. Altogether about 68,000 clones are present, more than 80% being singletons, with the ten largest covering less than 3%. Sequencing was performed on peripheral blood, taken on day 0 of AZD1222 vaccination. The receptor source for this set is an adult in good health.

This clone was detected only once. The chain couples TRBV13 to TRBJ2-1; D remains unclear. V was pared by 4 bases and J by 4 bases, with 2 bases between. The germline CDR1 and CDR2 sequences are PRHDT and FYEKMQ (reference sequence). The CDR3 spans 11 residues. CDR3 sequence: CASSSYNEQFF. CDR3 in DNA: TGTGCCAGCAGCTCTTACAATGAGCAGTTCTTC.

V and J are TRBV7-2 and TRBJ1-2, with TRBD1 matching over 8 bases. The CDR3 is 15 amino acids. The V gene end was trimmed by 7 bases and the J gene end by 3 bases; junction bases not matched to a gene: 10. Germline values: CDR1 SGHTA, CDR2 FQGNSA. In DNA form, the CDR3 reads TGTGCCAGCACCAGCGACAGGGGCCATCACTATGGCTACACCTTC. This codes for CASTSDRGHHYGYTF. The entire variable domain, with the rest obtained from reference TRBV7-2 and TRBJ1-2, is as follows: GAGVSQSPSNKVTEKGKDVELRCDPISGHTALYWYRQSLGQGLEFLIYFQGNSAPDKSGLPSDRFSAERTGGSVSTLTIQRTQQEDSAVYLCASTSDRGHHYGYTFGSGTRLTVV.

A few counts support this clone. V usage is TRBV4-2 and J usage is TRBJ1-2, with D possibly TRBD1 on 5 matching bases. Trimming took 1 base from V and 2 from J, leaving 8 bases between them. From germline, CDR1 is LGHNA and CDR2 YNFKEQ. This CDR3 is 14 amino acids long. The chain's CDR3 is CASSQVAGNYGYTF. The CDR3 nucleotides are TGTGCCAGCAGCCAAGTTGCAGGGAACTATGGCTACACCTTC.

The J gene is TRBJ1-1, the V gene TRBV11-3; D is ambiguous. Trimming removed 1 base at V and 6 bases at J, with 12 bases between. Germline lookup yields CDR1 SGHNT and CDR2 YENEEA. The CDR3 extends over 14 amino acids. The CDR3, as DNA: TGTGCCAGCAGCTTAGGCTTCTCGTGGGCTGAAGCTTTCTTT. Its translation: CASSLGFSWAEAFF. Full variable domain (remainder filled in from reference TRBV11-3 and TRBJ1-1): EAGVVQSPRYKIIEKKQPVAFWCNPISGHNTLYWYLQNLGQGPELLIRYENEEAVDDSQLPKDRFSAERLKGVDSTLKIQPAELGDSAVYLCASSLGFSWAEAFFGQGTRLTVV.

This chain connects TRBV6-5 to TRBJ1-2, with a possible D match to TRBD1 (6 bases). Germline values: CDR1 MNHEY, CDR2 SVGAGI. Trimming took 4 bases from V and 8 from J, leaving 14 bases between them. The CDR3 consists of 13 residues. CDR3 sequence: CASSFGGSGGYTF. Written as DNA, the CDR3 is TGTGCCAGCAGTTTCGGGGGCTCCGGGGGCTACACCTTC.

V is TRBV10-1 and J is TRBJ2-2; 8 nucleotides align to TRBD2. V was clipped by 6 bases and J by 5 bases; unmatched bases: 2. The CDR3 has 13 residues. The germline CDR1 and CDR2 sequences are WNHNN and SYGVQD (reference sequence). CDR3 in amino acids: CASRSGGTGELFF. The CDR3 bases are TGCGCCAGCAGAAGCGGGGGAACCGGGGAGCTGTTTTTT.

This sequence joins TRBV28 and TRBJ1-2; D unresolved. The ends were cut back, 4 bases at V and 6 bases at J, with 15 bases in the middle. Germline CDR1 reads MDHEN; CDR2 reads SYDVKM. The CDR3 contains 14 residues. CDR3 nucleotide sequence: TGTGCCAGCAGTTCAGACACAGTAGACCATGGCTACACCTTC. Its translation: CASSSDTVDHGYTF.

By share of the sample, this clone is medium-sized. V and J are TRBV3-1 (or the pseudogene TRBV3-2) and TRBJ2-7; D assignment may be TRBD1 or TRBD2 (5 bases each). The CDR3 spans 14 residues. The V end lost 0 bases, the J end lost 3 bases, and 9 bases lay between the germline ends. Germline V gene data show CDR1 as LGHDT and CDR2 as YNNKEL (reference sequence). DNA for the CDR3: TGTGCCAGCAGCCAAGATGTGGGGGACTACGAGCAGTACTTC. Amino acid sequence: CASSQDVGDYEQYF.

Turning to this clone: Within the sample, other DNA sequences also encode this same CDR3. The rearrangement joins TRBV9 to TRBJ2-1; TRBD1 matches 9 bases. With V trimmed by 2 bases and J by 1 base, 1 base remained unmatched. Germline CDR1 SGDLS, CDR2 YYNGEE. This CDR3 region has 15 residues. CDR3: CASSVGTGSYNEQFF. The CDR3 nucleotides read TGTGCCAGCAGCGTCGGGACAGGGTCCTACAATGAGCAGTTCTTC.

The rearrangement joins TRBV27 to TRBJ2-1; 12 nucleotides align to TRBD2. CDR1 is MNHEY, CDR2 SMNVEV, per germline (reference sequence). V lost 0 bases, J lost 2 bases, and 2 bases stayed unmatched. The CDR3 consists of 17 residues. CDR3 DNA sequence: TGTGCCAGCAGTTTATCTCCTAGCGGGAGGGCCTACAATGAGCAGTTCTTC. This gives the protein CASSLSPSGRAYNEQFF.

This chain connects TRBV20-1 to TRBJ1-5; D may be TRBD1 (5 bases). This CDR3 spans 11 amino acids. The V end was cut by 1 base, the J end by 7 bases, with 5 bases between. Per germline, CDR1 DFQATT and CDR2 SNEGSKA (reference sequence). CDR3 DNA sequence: TGCAGTGCTAGAGGGGACCAGCCCCAGCATTTT. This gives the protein CSARGDQPQHF.

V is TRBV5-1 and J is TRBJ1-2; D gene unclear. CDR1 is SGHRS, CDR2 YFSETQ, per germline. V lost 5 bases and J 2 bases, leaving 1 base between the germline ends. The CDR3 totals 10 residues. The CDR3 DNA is TGCGCCAGCAGAAACTATGGCTACACCTTC. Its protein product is CASRNYGYTF.

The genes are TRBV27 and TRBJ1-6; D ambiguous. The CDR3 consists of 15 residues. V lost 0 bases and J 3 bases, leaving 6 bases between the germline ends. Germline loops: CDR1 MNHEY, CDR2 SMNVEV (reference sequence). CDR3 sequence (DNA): TGTGCCAGCAGTTTATCGGCGAGCTATAATTCACCCCTCCACTTT. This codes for CASSLSASYNSPLHF.

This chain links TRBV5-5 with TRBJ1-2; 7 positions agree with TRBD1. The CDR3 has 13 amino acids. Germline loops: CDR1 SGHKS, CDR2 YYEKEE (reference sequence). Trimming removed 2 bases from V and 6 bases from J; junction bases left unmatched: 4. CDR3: CASSLSTGDGYTF. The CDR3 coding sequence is TGTGCCAGCAGCTTATCAACAGGGGATGGCTACACCTTC. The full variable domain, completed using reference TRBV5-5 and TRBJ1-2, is DAGVTQSPTHLIKTRGQQVTLRCSPISGHKSVSWYQQVLGQGPQFIFQYYEKEERGRGNFPDRFSARQFPNYSSELNVNALLLGDSALYLCASSLSTGDGYTFGSGTRLTVV.

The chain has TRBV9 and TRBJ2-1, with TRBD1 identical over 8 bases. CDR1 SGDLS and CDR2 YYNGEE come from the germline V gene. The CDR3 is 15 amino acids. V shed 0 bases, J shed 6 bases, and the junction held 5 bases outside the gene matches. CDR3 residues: CASSVVGQGGNEQFF. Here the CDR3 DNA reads TGTGCCAGCAGCGTAGTCGGACAGGGAGGCAATGAGCAGTTCTTC.

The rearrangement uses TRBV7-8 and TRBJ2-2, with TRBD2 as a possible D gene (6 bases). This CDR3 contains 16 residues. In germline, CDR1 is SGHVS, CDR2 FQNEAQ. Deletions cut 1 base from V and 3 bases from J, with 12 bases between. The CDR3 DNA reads TGTGCCAGCAGCTTAGTTGGGGGGAGAGACACCGGGGAGCTGTTTTTT. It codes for CASSLVGGRDTGELFF.

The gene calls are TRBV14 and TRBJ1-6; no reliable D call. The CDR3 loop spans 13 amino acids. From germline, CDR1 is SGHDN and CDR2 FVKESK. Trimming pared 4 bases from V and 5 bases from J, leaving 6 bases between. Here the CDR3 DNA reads TGTGCCAGCAGCCCGACCGATAATTCACCCCTCCACTTT. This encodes CASSPTDNSPLHF.

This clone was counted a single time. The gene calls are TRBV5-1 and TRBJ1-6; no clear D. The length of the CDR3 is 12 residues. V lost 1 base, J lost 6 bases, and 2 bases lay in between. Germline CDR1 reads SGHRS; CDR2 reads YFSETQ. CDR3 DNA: TGCGCCAGCAGCTTGCTTAATTCACCCCTCCACTTT. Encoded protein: CASSLLNSPLHF.

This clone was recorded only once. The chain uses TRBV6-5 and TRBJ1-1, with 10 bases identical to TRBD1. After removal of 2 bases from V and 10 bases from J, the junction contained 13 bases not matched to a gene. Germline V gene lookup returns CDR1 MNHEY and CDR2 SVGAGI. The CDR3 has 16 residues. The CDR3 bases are TGTGCCAGCAGTTACCCCCGGAGGACAGGGGGTATGGTAGCTTTCTTT. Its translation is CASSYPRRTGGMVAFF.

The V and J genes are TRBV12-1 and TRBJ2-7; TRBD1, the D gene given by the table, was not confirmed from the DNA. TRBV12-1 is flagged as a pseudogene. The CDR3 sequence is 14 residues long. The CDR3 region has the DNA TGTGCCAGCAGCCCGAGACAGGCGCCCTACGAGCAGTACTTC. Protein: CASSPRQAPYEQYF.

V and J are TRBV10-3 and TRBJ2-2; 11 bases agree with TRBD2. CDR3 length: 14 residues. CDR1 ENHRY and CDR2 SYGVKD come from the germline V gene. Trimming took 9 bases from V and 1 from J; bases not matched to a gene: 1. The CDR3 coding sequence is TGTGCCATGGGACTAGCGGAGAACACCGGGGAGCTGTTTTTT. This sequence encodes CAMGLAENTGELFF.